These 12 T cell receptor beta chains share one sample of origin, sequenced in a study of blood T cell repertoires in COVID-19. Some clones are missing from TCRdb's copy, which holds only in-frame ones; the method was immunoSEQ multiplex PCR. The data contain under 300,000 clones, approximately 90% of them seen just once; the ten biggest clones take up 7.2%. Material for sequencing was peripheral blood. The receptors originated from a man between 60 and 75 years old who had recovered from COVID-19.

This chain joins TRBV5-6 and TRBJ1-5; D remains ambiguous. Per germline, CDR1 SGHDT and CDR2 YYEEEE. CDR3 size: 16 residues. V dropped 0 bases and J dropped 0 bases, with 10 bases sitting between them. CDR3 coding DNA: TGTGCCAGCAGCTTGGCCGAGGGTATTAGCAATCAGCCCCAGCATTTT. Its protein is CASSLAEGISNQPQHF.

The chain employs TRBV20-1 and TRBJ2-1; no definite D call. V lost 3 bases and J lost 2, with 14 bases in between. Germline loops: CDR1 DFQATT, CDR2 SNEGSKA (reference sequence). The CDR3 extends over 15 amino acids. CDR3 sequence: CSASLPHAPYNEQFF. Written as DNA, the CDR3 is TGCAGTGCTAGTCTCCCTCATGCGCCCTACAATGAGCAGTTCTTC.

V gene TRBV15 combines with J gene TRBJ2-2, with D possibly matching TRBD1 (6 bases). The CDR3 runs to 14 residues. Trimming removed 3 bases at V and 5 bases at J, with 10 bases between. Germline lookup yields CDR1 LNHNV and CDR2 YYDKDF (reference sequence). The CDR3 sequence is CATSRNRDTGELFF. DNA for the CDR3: TGTGCCACCAGCAGGAACAGGGATACCGGGGAGCTGTTTTTT.

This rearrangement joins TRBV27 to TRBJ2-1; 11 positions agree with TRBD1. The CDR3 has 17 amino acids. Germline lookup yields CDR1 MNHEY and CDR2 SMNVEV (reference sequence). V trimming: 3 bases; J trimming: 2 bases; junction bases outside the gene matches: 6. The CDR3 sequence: CASSLRGQGATYNEQFF. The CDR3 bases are TGTGCCAGCAGTTTGCGCGGACAGGGGGCGACCTACAATGAGCAGTTCTTC.

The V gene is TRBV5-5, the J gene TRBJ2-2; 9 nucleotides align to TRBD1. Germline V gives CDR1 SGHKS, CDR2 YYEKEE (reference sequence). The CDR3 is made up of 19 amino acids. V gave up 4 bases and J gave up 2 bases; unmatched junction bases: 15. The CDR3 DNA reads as TGTGCCAGCAGCCCGAGGGCGGACAGGGGATTATTTAACACCGGGGAGCTGTTTTTT. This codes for CASSPRADRGLFNTGELFF.

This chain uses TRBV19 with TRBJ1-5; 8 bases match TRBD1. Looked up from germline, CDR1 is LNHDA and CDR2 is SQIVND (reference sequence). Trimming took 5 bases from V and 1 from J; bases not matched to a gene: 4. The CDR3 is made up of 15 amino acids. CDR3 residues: CASSAGTGSNQPQHF. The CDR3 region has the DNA TGTGCCAGTAGTGCCGGGACAGGAAGCAATCAGCCCCAGCATTTT.

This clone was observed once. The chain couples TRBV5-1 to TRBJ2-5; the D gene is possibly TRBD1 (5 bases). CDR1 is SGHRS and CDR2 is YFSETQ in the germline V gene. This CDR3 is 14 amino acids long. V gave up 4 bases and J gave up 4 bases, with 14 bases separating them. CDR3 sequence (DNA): TGCGCCAGCAGCAGCAGGGTTAATGCAGAGACCCAGTACTTC. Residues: CASSSRVNAETQYF.

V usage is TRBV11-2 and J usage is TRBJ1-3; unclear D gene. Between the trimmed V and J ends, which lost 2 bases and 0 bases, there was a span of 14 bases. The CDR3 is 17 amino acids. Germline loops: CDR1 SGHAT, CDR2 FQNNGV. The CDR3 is CASSLILRSLSGNTIYF. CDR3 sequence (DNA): TGTGCCAGCAGCTTAATCTTGAGGTCACTCTCTGGAAACACCATATATTTT. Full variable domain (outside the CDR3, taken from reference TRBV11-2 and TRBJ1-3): EAGVAQSPRYKIIEKRQSVAFWCNPISGHATLYWYQQILGQGPKLLIQFQNNGVVDDSQLPKDRFSAERLKGVDSTLKIQPAKLEDSAVYLCASSLILRSLSGNTIYFGEGSWLTVV.

As DNA, the CDR3 is TGCGCCAGCAGCTTGGGGACATCGGAAGTAGCTTTCTTT. The encoded protein is CASSLGTSEVAFF. The genes are TRBV5-1 and TRBJ1-1; tentative D call: TRBD1 (5 bases). Germline CDR1 is SGHRS and CDR2 is YFSETQ. The V and J ends lost 0 bases and 10 bases respectively, with 13 bases between them. The CDR3 contains 13 residues.

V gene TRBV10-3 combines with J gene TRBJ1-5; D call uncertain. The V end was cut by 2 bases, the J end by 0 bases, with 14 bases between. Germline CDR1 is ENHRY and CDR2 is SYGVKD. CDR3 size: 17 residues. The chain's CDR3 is CAISEGPETISNQPQHF. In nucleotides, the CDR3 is TGTGCCATCAGTGAGGGACCCGAGACTATTAGCAATCAGCCCCAGCATTTT.

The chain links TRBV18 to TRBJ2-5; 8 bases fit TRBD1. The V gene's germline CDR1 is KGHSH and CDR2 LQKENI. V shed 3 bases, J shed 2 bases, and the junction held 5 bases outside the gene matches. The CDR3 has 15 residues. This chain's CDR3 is CASSPDRAEQETQYF. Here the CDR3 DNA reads TGTGCCAGCTCACCGGACAGGGCGGAACAAGAGACCCAGTACTTC.

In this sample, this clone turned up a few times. The CDR3 DNA follows: TGTGCCAGCCGCCCGGGACAGGGGACTAGCGGGGCGAGATTAGGAGATACGCAGTATTTT. Its protein product is CASRPGQGTSGARLGDTQYF. This rearrangement joins TRBV2 to TRBJ2-3; 13 bases are shared with TRBD2. Trimming removed 8 bases from V and 5 bases from J; junction bases left unmatched: 22. The CDR3 sequence is 20 residues long. The germline V gene encodes CDR1 SNHLY and CDR2 FYNNEI.